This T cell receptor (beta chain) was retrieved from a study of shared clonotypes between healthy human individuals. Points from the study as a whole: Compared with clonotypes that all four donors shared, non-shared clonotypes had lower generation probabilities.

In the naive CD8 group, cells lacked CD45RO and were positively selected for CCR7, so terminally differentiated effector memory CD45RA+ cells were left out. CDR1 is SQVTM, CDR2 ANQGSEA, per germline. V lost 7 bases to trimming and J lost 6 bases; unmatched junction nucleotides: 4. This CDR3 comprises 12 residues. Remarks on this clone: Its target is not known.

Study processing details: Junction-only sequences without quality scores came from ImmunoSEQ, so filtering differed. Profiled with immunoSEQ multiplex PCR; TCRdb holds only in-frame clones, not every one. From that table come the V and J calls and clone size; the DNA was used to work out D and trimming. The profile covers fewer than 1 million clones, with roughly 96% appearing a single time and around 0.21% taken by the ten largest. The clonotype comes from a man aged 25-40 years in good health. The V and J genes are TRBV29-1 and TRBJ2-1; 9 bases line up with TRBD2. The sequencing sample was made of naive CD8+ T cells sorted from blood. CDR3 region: CSAATSGNEQFF. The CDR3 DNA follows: TGCAGCGCCGCGACTAGCGGCAATGAGCAGTTCTTC.